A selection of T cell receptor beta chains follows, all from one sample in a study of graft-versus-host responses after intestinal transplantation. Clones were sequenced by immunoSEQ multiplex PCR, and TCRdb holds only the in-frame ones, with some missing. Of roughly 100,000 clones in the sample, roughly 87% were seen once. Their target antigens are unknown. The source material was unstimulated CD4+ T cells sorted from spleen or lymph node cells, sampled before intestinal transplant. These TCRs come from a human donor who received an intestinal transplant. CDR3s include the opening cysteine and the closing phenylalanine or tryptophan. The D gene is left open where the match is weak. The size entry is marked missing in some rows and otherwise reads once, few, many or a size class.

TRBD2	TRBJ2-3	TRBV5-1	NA	TGCGCCAGCAGCTACGGAAGCGGGAGTAGCACAGATACGCAGTATTTT	CASSYGSGSSTDTQYF
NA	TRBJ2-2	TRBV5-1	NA	TGCGCCAGCAGCTTGGGGGACAACACCGGGGAGCTGTTTTTT	CASSLGDNTGELFF
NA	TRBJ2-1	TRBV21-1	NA	TGTGCCAGCAGCTCAAGGCGGGGGGCGGGGGCCCACCTCTCCTACAATGAGCAGTTCTTC	CASSSRRGAGAHLSYNEQFF
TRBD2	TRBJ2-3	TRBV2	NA	TGTGCCAGCACAAGGAGATCAGCGGGGGGAACAGATACGCAGTATTTT	CASTRRSAGGTDTQYF
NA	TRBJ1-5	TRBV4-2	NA	TGTGCCAGCAGCCAATATAGCAATCAGCCCCAGCATTTT	CASSQYSNQPQHF
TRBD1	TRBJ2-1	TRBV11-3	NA	TGTGCCAGCAGCTCCTTCCATCTAGGACAGGGCTACAATGAGCAGTTCTTC	CASSSFHLGQGYNEQFF
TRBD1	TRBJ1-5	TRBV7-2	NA	TGTGCCAGCAAACAGGGGGATCAGCCCCAGCATTTT	CASKQGDQPQHF
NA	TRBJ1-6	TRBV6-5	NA	TGTGCCAGCAGTTACAGCGCTTCCCCCCTCCACTTT	CASSYSASPLHF
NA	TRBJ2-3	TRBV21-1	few	TGTGCCAGCAGCAAACGTTGGACCACAGATACGCAGTATTTT	CASSKRWTTDTQYF
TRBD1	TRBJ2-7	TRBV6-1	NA	TGTGCCAGCAATGGGGCCGGGACAGGGGACTACGAGCAGTACTTC	CASNGAGTGDYEQYF
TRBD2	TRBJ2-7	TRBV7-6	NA	TGTGCCAGCAGCTTAGGGCGAGGTCGAGCGGGACTCTACGAGCAGTACTTC	CASSLGRGRAGLYEQYF
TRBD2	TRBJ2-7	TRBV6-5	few	TGTGCCAGCAGTTACGGGACTAGCGTTAACGAGCAGTACTTC	CASSYGTSVNEQYF
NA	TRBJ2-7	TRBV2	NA	TGTGCCAGCAGTGAACCCGAGAATTACGAGCAGTACTTC	CASSEPENYEQYF
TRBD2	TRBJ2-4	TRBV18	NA	TGTGCCAGCTCAACTAGCGGGCCTAGGGACATTCAGTACTTC	CASSTSGPRDIQYF
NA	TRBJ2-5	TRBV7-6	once	TGTGCCAGCAGCTATGGTGGAGAGACCCAGTACTTC	CASSYGGETQYF
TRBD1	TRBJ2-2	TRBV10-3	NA	TGTGCCATCAGGACAGGGTTGGACGGGGAGCTGTTTTTT	CAIRTGLDGELFF
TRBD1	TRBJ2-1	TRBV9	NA	TGTGCCAGCAGCGTGCTCGCCTCGGGACAGGGTAATGAGCAGTTCTTC	CASSVLASGQGNEQFF
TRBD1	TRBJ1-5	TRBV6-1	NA	TGTGCCAGCAGTTTTCAGGGGGCGCTTGGTCAGCCCCAGCATTTT	CASSFQGALGQPQHF
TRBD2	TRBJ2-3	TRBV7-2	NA	TGTGCCAGCAGCTTAGCCGGCGGGAGCGGCACAGATACGCAGTATTTT	CASSLAGGSGTDTQYF
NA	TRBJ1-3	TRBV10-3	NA	TGTGCCACCAGGGGCAGCCTTGGCGGCAGGCCCAACTCTGGAAACACCATATATTTT	CATRGSLGGRPNSGNTIYF
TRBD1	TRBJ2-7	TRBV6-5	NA	TGTGCCAGCGGGGACAGGAACTACGAGCAGTACTTC	CASGDRNYEQYF
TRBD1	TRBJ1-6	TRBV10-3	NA	TGTGCCATCACCGACAGGGTCAGTTCACCCCTCCACTTT	CAITDRVSSPLHF
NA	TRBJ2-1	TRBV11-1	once	TGTGCCAGCAGCGAAAGGTTTGCCAGCTACAATGAGCAGTTCTTC	CASSERFASYNEQFF
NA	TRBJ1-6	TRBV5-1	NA	TGCGCCAGCAGCGCAGGGCGGAATAATTCACCCCTCCACTTT	CASSAGRNNSPLHF
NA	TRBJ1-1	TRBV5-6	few	TGTGCCAGCAGCTTGGAGATACAGGGAGGTGAAGCTTTCTTT	CASSLEIQGGEAFF
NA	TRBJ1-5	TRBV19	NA	TGTGCCAGTAGTATGGGCGCGGGGGGGATTAATCAGCCCCAGCATTTT	CASSMGAGGINQPQHF